Below, 21 T cell receptor beta chains from the same sample are listed, as sequenced in a study of CD4 T cells in relation to SARS-CoV-2 and coronaviruses. Their antigens remain unidentified. TCRdb's table, derived via immunoSEQ multiplex PCR, lists solely in-frame clones and lacks some. This table has 20,000 to 25,000 clones, around 80% appearing once. CD4+ T cells from unexposed donors were obtained before the COVID-19 pandemic (2011-2018). The cells were cultured for approximately ten days before CD4+ T cells were isolated. The source material was CD4+ T cells from PBMCs, cultured in vitro. The receptors stem from a human donor in good health.

The CDR3 DNA follows: TGTGCCAGCAGTTTGGAGGTTGGCTACGAGCAGTACTTC. It translates to CASSLEVGYEQYF. The chain has TRBV28 and TRBJ2-7, with a weak D call TRBD2 (5 bases). Germline CDR1 reads MDHEN; CDR2 reads SYDVKM. Trimming took off 3 bases at V and 3 bases at J, with 9 bases between the two ends. The CDR3 sequence is 13 residues long.

The chain carries TRBV4-1 and TRBJ1-5, with unresolved D. This CDR3 region has 14 residues. Germline V gene data show CDR1 as MGHRA and CDR2 as YSYEKL. Trimming stripped 0 bases from V and 5 bases from J, with 8 bases between. The CDR3 DNA reads TGCGCCAGCAGCCAAGAGGAGGTCGATCAGCCCCAGCATTTT. It specifies CASSQEEVDQPQHF.

This clone came up once. This sequence joins TRBV4-1 and TRBJ2-3, with D possibly being TRBD2 (5 bases). Per the germline V gene, CDR1 is MGHRA and CDR2 is YSYEKL. V gave up 3 bases and J gave up 4 bases, with 17 bases separating them. CDR3 length: 16 residues. In DNA form, the CDR3 reads TGCGCCAGCAGCCATGCGCCGGGAATTGCGGCAGATACGCAGTATTTT. It is translated as CASSHAPGIAADTQYF.

The J gene is TRBJ2-1, the V gene TRBV9; the match to TRBD2 covers 11 bases. The CDR3 loop spans 16 amino acids. Germline assignment: CDR1 SGDLS and CDR2 YYNGEE. J gave up 5 bases and V 3 bases, and 7 bases lay outside the gene matches. The CDR3 DNA sequence: TGTGCCAGCAGCGGCCTTCCGGGACTAGCGGACAATGAGCAGTTCTTC. The encoded protein is CASSGLPGLADNEQFF.

This clone is deemed hyperexpanded. V usage is TRBV19 and J usage is TRBJ1-5, with a weak D call TRBD1 (5 bases). This CDR3 is 15 amino acids long. Germline V gives CDR1 LNHDA, CDR2 SQIVND (reference sequence). V dropped 3 bases and J dropped 5 bases, with 14 bases sitting between them. The CDR3 DNA reads as TGTGCCAGTAGTATTACACCTTCGGGGGATCAGCCCCAGCATTTT. It codes for CASSITPSGDQPQHF.

The rearrangement links TRBV5-5 to TRBJ2-3; TRBD2 aligns across 7 bases. V dropped 5 bases and J dropped 5; count of bases not matched to a gene: 11. Looked up from germline, CDR1 is SGHKS and CDR2 is YYEKEE (reference sequence). The CDR3 runs 15 residues. The chain's CDR3 is CASSYWSGIRDTQYF. The CDR3 coding sequence is TGTGCCAGCAGTTATTGGAGCGGGATACGAGATACGCAGTATTTT. Looking up the rest from reference TRBV5-5 and TRBJ2-3 gives the full variable domain: DAGVTQSPTHLIKTRGQQVTLRCSPISGHKSVSWYQQVLGQGPQFIFQYYEKEERGRGNFPDRFSARQFPNYSSELNVNALLLGDSALYLCASSYWSGIRDTQYFGPGTRLTVL.

The chain links TRBV12-5 to TRBJ2-1; TRBD2 aligns across 10 bases. V gave up 5 bases and J gave up 3 bases; unmatched junction bases: 19. Germline V gene data show CDR1 as LGHNT and CDR2 as FRNRAP. This CDR3 is built from 20 residues. The CDR3 DNA sequence: TGTGCTAGTGGTAGTCAGTGGTGGGTCGGGACTAGCGCGAACTACAATGAGCAGTTCTTC. Translating it yields CASGSQWWVGTSANYNEQFF.

V is TRBV7-9 and J is TRBJ1-4; 7 bases map to TRBD1. The V gene end was trimmed by 5 bases and the J gene end by 5 bases; junction bases not matched to a gene: 8. Germline-derived CDR1 and CDR2 are SEHNR and FQNEAQ (reference sequence). This CDR3 is 15 amino acids long. The CDR3 spells CASSPGTAPNEKLFF. The CDR3 DNA sequence: TGTGCCAGCAGCCCCGGGACAGCTCCAAATGAAAAACTGTTTTTT.

CDR3 in DNA: TGTGCCAGCAGTGTGACTAGCGAATACAATGAGCAGTTCTTC. Its translation is CASSVTSEYNEQFF. The chain is built from TRBV2 and TRBJ2-1; 8 bases map to TRBD2. The ends lost 4 bases at V and 4 bases at J; junction bases unmatched: 3. Germline V gene sequence: CDR1 SNHLY, CDR2 FYNNEI. The CDR3 has 14 residues.

This chain connects TRBV30 to TRBJ2-6; D call uncertain. Germline V gene sequence: CDR1 GTSNPN, CDR2 SVGIG (reference sequence). V was trimmed by 0 bases and J by 0 bases, leaving 12 bases between them. The CDR3 extends over 17 amino acids. In DNA, the CDR3 is TGTGCCTGGAGTGTACCCCACGCGAGCTCTGGGGCCAACGTCCTGACTTTC. The encoded protein is CAWSVPHASSGANVLTF.

Of note for this clone: One junction end disagrees with the germline gene, perhaps due to a read error. This chain uses TRBV10-1 with TRBJ2-3; 7 bases line up with TRBD1. The CDR3 is 15 amino acids. CDR1 is WNHNN and CDR2 is SYGVQD in the germline V gene (reference sequence). CDR3 nucleotide sequence: TGCGCCAGCAGCGAGTCGGGACAGAGCACAGATACGCAGTATTTT. This translates into CASSESGQSTDTQYF.

This sequence joins TRBV6-5 and TRBJ1-2; D gene unclear. V lost 6 bases and J lost 2, with 10 bases in between. This CDR3 has 13 residues. Germline V CDR1 and CDR2: MNHEY, SVGAGI. As DNA, the CDR3 is TGTGCCAGCAGCTTAGAAGTAAACTATGGCTACACCTTC. Amino acids: CASSLEVNYGYTF.

This clone has more than one count but fewer than ten. This sequence joins TRBV7-9 and TRBJ2-7; D call uncertain. V was cut by 3 bases and J by 2 bases, with 5 bases left in between. From germline, CDR1 is SEHNR and CDR2 FQNEAQ (reference sequence). This CDR3 region has 12 residues. The CDR3 nucleotides read TGTGCCAGCAGCTTGGGGACCTACGAGCAGTACTTC. Amino acids: CASSLGTYEQYF.

V gene TRBV11-1 combines with J gene TRBJ2-7; 9 bases are shared with TRBD1. V lost 6 bases to trimming and J lost 6 bases; unmatched junction nucleotides: 9. Germline CDR1 reads SGHAT; CDR2 reads FQDESV (reference sequence). This CDR3 contains 14 residues. This CDR3 is CASRPQGARGEQYF. Written as DNA, the CDR3 is TGTGCCAGCAGGCCACAGGGGGCGAGGGGCGAGCAGTACTTC.

The chain combines TRBV7-9 with TRBJ1-4, with 7 bases aligning to TRBD1. The CDR3 is 17 residues long. The germline CDR1 and CDR2 sequences are SEHNR and FQNEAQ (reference sequence). The junction had 13 bases not matched to a gene; V was cut back by 4 bases and J by 5 bases. In DNA, the CDR3 is TGTGCCAGCAGCTCCTTCAGGGGGGGAAAGGGGAATGAAAAACTGTTTTTT. Its translation: CASSSFRGGKGNEKLFF.

This clone was seen a single time. The V gene is TRBV3-1 (or the pseudogene TRBV3-2), the J gene TRBJ2-3; D is unresolved. This CDR3 comprises 13 residues. V lost 4 bases to trimming and J lost 4 bases, with 9 bases between them. CDR1 and CDR2 (germline): LGHDT, YNNKEL (reference sequence). The DNA for the CDR3 is TGTGCCAGCAGCCGAAAAAGGGCAGATACGCAGTATTTT. This sequence encodes CASSRKRADTQYF.

The table lists this clone with a few counts. The genes are TRBV30 and TRBJ1-2, with TRBD1 as a possible D gene (5 bases). Germline CDR1 is GTSNPN and CDR2 is SVGIG (reference sequence). CDR3 length: 13 amino acids. V was pared by 8 bases and J by 4 bases, with 17 bases between. CDR3 nucleotide sequence: TGTGCCCACTACCGGGGGGGGAGCTATGGCTACACCTTC. Amino acid sequence: CAHYRGGSYGYTF.

The gene calls are TRBV7-9 and TRBJ2-1; perhaps TRBD1 as D (6 bases). This CDR3 comprises 15 residues. Trimming stripped 1 base from V and 8 bases from J, with 15 bases between. Germline CDR1 SEHNR, CDR2 FQNEAQ (reference sequence). As DNA, the CDR3 is TGTGCCAGCAGCTTAGTTATTAGCGAGGGGGATGAGCAGTTCTTC. Translated, it gives CASSLVISEGDEQFF.

The CDR3: CATSAPGDYNEQFF. The CDR3 nucleotides are TGTGCCACCAGTGCCCCAGGGGACTACAATGAGCAGTTCTTC. This chain connects TRBV24-1 to TRBJ2-1, with D maybe TRBD1 (6 bases). The CDR3 has 14 amino acids. Per the germline V gene, CDR1 is KGHDR and CDR2 is SFDVKD. V gave up 5 bases and J gave up 3 bases, with 10 bases separating them.

This clone was seen once. This chain joins TRBV27 and TRBJ2-3; D is unresolved. V lost 6 bases to trimming and J lost 2 bases, with 9 bases between them. Germline V gene sequence: CDR1 MNHEY, CDR2 SMNVEV (reference sequence). The CDR3 is made up of 13 amino acids. CDR3 residues: CASSHYPTDTQYF. In DNA, the CDR3 is TGTGCCAGCAGCCACTACCCCACAGATACGCAGTATTTT.

This chain connects TRBV6-1 to TRBJ2-7; D not certain. The CDR3 contains 12 residues. CDR1 and CDR2 from the germline V gene are MNHNS and SASEGT. The V end was cut by 2 bases, the J end by 6 bases, with 8 bases between. CDR3 sequence reads: CASSELVGEQYF. CDR3 coding DNA: TGTGCCAGCAGTGAACTGGTCGGCGAGCAGTACTTC.